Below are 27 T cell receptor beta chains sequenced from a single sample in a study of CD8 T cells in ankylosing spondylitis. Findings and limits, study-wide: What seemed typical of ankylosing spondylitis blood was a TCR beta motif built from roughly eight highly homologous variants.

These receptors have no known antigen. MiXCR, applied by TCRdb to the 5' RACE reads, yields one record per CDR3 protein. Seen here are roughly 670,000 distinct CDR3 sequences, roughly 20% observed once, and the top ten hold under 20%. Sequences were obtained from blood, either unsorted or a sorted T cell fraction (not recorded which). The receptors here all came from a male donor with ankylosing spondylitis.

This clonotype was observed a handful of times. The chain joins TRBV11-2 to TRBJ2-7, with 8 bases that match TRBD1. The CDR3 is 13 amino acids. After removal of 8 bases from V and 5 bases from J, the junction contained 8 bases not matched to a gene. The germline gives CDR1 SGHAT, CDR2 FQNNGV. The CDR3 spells CASRSTGVHEQYF. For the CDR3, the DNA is TGTGCCAGCCGGTCGACAGGGGTCCACGAGCAGTACTTC.

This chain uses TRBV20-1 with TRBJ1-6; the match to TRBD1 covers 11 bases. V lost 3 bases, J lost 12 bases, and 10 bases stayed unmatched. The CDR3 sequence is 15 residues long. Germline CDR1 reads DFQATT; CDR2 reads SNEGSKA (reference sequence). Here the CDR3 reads CSASSSGQGAVPLHF. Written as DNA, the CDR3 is TGCAGTGCTAGTTCCTCTGGACAGGGGGCCGTACCCCTCCACTTT.

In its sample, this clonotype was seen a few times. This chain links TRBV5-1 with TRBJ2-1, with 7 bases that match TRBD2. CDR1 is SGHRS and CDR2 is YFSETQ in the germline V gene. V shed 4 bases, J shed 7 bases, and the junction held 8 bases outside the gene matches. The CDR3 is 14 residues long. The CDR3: CASSPPGGGNEQFF. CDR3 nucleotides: TGCGCCAGCAGCCCTCCTGGGGGAGGGAATGAGCAGTTCTTC.

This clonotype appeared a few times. CDR3: CASSRGWGQGSEAFF. The CDR3 nucleotides read TGTGCCAGCAGCCGCGGGTGGGGGCAGGGGAGTGAAGCTTTCTTT. V and J are TRBV12-3 or TRBV12-4 and TRBJ1-1; possible D gene TRBD1, 6 bases. The germline V and J ends were trimmed by 6 bases and 7 bases, with 21 bases remaining between them. The CDR3 contains 15 residues.

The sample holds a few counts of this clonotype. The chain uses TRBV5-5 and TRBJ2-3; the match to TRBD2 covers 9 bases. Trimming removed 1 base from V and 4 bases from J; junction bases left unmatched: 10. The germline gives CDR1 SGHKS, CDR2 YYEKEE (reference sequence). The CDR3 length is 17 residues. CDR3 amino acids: CASSLRGGREGADTQYF. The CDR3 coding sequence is TGTGCCAGCAGCTTGCGAGGCGGGAGGGAGGGAGCAGATACGCAGTATTTT. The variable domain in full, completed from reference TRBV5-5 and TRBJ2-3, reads DAGVTQSPTHLIKTRGQQVTLRCSPISGHKSVSWYQQVLGQGPQFIFQYYEKEERGRGNFPDRFSARQFPNYSSELNVNALLLGDSALYLCASSLRGGREGADTQYFGPGTRLTVL.

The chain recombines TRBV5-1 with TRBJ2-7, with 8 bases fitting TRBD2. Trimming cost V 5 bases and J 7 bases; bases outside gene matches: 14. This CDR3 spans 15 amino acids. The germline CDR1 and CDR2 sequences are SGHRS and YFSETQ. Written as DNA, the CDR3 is TGCGCCAGCAGTACCGAACTAGCGGACCCAGGTGAGCAGTACTTC. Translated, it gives CASSTELADPGEQYF.

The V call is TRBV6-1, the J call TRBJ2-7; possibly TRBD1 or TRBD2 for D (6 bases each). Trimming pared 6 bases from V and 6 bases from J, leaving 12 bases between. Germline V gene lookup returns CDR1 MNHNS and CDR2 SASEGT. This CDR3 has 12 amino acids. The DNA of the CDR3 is TGTGCCAGCAGGGCACAGGGAGGCGAGCAGTACTTC. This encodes CASRAQGGEQYF.

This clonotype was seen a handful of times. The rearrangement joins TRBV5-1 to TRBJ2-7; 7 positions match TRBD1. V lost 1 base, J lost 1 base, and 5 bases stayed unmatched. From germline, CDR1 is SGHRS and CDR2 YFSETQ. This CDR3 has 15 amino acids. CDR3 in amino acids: CASSLWGTESYEQYF. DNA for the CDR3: TGCGCCAGCAGCTTGTGGGGGACAGAGTCCTACGAGCAGTACTTC. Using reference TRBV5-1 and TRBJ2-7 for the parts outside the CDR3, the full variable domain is KAGVTQTPRYLIKTRGQQVTLSCSPISGHRSVSWYQQTPGQGLQFLFEYFSETQRNKGNFPGRFSGRQFSNSRSEMNVSTLELGDSALYLCASSLWGTESYEQYFGPGTRLTVT.

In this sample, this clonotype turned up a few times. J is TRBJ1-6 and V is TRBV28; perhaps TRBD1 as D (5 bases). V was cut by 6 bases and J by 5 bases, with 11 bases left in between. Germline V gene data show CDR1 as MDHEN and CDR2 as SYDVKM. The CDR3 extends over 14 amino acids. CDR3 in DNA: TGTGCCAGCAGGGGGGGGACTAATAATTCACCCCTCCACTTT. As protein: CASRGGTNNSPLHF.

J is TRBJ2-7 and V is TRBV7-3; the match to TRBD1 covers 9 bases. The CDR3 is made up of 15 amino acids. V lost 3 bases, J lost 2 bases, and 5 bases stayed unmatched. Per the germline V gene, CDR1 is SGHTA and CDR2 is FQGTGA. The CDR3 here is CASSFGTGPAYEQYF. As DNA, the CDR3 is TGTGCCAGCAGCTTCGGGACAGGGCCCGCCTACGAGCAGTACTTC.

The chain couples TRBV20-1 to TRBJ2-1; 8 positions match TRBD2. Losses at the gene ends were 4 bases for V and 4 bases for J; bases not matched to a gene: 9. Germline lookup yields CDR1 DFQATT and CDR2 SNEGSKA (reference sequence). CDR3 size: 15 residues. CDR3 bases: TGCAGTGCTAAGACCCCAGCGGGGGTGTACAATGAGCAGTTCTTC. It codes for CSAKTPAGVYNEQFF.

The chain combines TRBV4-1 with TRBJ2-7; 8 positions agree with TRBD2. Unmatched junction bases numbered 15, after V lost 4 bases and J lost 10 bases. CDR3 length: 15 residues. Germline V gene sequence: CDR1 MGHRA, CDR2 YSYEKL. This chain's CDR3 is CASSLIPGLGEEQYF. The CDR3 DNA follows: TGCGCCAGCAGCCTCATCCCGGGACTAGGGGAAGAACAGTACTTC.

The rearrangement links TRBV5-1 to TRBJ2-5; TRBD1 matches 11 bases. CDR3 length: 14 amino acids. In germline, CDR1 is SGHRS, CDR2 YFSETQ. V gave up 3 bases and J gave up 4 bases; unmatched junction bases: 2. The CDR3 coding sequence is TGCGCCAGCAGCTGGGGGACAGGGGGAGAGACCCAGTACTTC. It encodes CASSWGTGGETQYF.

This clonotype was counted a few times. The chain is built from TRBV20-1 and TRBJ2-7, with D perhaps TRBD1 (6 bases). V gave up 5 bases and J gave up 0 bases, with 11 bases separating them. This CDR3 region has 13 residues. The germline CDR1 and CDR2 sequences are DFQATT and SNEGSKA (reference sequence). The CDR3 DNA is TGCAGTGCTCCGGACAGCAGCTCCTACGAGCAGTACTTC. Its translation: CSAPDSSSYEQYF.

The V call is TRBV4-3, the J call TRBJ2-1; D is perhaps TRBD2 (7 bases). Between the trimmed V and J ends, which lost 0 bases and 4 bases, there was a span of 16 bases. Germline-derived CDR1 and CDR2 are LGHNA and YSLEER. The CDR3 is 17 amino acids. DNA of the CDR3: TGCGCCAGCAGCCAAGACTGGCCGAAGGGGGGGTACAATGAGCAGTTCTTC. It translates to CASSQDWPKGGYNEQFF.

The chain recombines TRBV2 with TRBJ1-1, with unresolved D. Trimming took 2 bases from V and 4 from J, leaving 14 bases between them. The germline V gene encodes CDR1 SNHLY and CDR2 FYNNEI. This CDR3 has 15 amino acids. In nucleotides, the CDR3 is TGTGCCAGCAGTGAATTCGGGGATGAGGGCACTGAAGCTTTCTTT. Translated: CASSEFGDEGTEAFF. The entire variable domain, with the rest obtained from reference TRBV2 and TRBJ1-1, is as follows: EPEVTQTPSHQVTQMGQEVILRCVPISNHLYFYWYRQILGQKVEFLVSFYNNEISEKSEIFDDQFSVERPDGSNFTLKIRSTKLEDSAMYFCASSEFGDEGTEAFFGQGTRLTVV.

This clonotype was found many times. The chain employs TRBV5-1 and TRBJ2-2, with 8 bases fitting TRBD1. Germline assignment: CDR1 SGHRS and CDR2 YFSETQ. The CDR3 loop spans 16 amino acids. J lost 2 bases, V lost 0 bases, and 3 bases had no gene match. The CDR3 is CASSLAGQGNTGELFF. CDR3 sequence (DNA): TGCGCCAGCAGCTTGGCAGGACAGGGCAACACCGGGGAGCTGTTTTTT.

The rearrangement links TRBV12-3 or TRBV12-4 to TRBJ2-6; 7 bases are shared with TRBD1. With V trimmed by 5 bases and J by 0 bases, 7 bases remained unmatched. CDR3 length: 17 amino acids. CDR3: CASSIPDRTSGANVLTF. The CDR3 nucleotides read TGTGCCAGCAGTATACCGGACAGGACCTCTGGGGCCAACGTCCTGACTTTC.

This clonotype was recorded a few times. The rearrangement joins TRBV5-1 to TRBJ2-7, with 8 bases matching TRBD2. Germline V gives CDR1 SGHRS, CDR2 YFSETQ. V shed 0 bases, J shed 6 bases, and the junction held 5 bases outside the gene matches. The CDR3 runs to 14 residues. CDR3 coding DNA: TGCGCCAGCAGCTTGGACACTAGCGGCCGCGAGCAGTACTTC. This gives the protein CASSLDTSGREQYF.

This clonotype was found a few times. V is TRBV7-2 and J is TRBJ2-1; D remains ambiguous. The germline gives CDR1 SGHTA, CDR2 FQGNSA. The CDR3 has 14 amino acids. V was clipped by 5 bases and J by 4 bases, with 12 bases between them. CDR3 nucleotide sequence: TGTGCCAGCAGCCAACCAGTTGGTTACAATGAGCAGTTCTTC. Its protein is CASSQPVGYNEQFF.

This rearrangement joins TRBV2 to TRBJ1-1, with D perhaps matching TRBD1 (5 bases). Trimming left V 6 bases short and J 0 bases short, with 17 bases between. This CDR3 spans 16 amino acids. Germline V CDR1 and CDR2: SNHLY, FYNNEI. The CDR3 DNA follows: TGTGCCAGCAGCCGAAGCCAGCGGACAATGAACACTGAAGCTTTCTTT. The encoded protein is CASSRSQRTMNTEAFF.

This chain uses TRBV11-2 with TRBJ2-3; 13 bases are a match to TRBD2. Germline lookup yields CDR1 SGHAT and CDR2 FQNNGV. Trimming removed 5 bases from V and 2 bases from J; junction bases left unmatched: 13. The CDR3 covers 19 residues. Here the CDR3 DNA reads TGTGCCAGCAGCACAACTAGCGGGAGGGCCTCCCAGGCCACAGATACGCAGTATTTT. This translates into CASSTTSGRASQATDTQYF.

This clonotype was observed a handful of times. CDR3 in amino acids: CATSDAGTKDSGANVLTF. DNA for the CDR3: TGTGCCACCAGTGATGCCGGGACCAAAGACTCTGGGGCCAACGTCCTGACTTTC. The chain links TRBV24-1 to TRBJ2-6; D is possibly TRBD1 or TRBD2 (5 bases each). Germline lookup yields CDR1 KGHDR and CDR2 SFDVKD. The germline V and J ends were trimmed by 3 bases and 0 bases, with 14 bases remaining between them. This CDR3 spans 18 amino acids.

The CDR3 DNA is TGTGCCAGCAGTGAAGAGGGACAGGCCAAAGGGAATGGCTACACCTTC. Translating it yields CASSEEGQAKGNGYTF. The genes are TRBV2 and TRBJ1-2; 8 nucleotides match TRBD1. CDR1 and CDR2 (germline): SNHLY, FYNNEI. The J segment lost 6 bases and the V segment lost 1 base, leaving 10 bases of the junction unmatched. The CDR3 consists of 16 residues.

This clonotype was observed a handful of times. The CDR3 loop reads CSAREPGQTIYGYTF. As DNA, the CDR3 is TGCAGTGCTAGAGAACCGGGACAGACCATCTATGGCTACACCTTC. This chain links TRBV20-1 with TRBJ1-2, with TRBD1 matching over 7 bases. Germline CDR1 and CDR2: DFQATT and SNEGSKA (reference sequence). The junction had 8 bases not matched to a gene; V was cut back by 0 bases and J by 4 bases. This CDR3 contains 15 residues.

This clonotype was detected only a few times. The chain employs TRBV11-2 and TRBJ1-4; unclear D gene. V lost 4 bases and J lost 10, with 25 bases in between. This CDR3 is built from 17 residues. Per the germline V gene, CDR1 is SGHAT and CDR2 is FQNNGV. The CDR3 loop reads CASSSPSRVPREGKLFF. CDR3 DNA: TGTGCCAGCAGCTCACCTTCCCGGGTCCCCCGAGAGGGAAAACTGTTTTTT.

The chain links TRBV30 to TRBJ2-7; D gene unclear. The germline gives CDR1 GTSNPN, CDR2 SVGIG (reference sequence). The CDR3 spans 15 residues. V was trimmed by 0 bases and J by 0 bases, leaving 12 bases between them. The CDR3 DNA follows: TGTGCCTGGAGTGTCTTGACCAGCTCCTCCTACGAGCAGTACTTC. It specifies CAWSVLTSSSYEQYF.